The 17 T cell receptor beta chains below all came from one sample that was sequenced in a study of blood T cell repertoires in COVID-19. Some clones are missing from TCRdb's copy, which holds only in-frame ones; the method was immunoSEQ multiplex PCR. The top ten clones hold approximately 1.4% of a sample with around 120,000 clones, roughly 91% of them seen once. The sequenced sample consisted of peripheral blood. All receptors come from a human donor in a cohort sampled during active COVID-19.

The chain couples TRBV27 to TRBJ2-3; 8 nucleotides match TRBD1. The CDR3 contains 17 residues. Germline V gene data show CDR1 as MNHEY and CDR2 as SMNVEV (reference sequence). J gave up 2 bases and V 1 base, and 8 bases lay outside the gene matches. The CDR3 is CASSLFIGTGSTDTQYF. CDR3 DNA sequence: TGTGCCAGCAGTTTATTTATCGGGACAGGATCCACAGATACGCAGTATTTT.

This chain uses TRBV7-9 with TRBJ2-1; 11 bases map to TRBD2. The CDR3 has 16 amino acids. Per the germline V gene, CDR1 is SEHNR and CDR2 is FQNEAQ (reference sequence). J was trimmed by 0 bases and V by 4 bases; bases with no gene match: 2. This CDR3 reads CASSSTSGGSYNEQFF. The CDR3, as DNA: TGTGCCAGCAGCTCTACTAGCGGGGGCTCCTACAATGAGCAGTTCTTC.

The V call is TRBV9, the J call TRBJ2-6; 7 bases are a match to TRBD2. CDR1 and CDR2 (germline): SGDLS, YYNGEE. The V segment lost 4 bases and the J segment 1 base; nucleotides outside the gene matches: 2. The CDR3 is 15 residues long. CDR3 sequence (DNA): TGTGCCAGCAGCTGGGAGGGGTCTGGGGCCAACGTCCTGACTTTC. Protein: CASSWEGSGANVLTF.

The rearrangement uses TRBV29-1 and TRBJ2-5, with TRBD1 matching over 12 bases. The germline CDR1 and CDR2 sequences are SQVTM and ANQGSEA. V lost 7 bases to trimming and J lost 5 bases; unmatched junction nucleotides: 5. The CDR3 sequence is 13 residues long. CDR3 region: CSAGQGAGETQYF. As DNA, the CDR3 is TGCAGCGCGGGACAGGGGGCAGGGGAGACCCAGTACTTC.

The chain couples TRBV4-1 to TRBJ2-3; TRBD2 aligns across 9 bases. This CDR3 is 16 amino acids long. Germline lookup yields CDR1 MGHRA and CDR2 YSYEKL. The J segment lost 3 bases and the V segment lost 8 bases, leaving 12 bases of the junction unmatched. For the CDR3, the DNA is TGCGCCAGCCCCAAAGAGAGGACTAGCGAGACAGATACGCAGTATTTT. It encodes CASPKERTSETDTQYF.

The V call is TRBV10-3, the J call TRBJ2-3, with 12 bases matching TRBD2. Germline CDR1 ENHRY, CDR2 SYGVKD. With 11 bases clipped from V and 12 bases from J, the junction kept 18 bases outside the gene matches. This CDR3 region has 15 residues. The CDR3: CAALPTSGGPDQQYF. As DNA, the CDR3 is TGTGCCGCCCTCCCGACTAGCGGGGGACCTGATCAACAGTATTTT.

As DNA, the CDR3 is TGTGCCAGCAGCTTAGCGTCCAGTGGACTAGTCTACGAGCAGTACTTC. The encoded protein is CASSLASSGLVYEQYF. The chain carries TRBV7-6 and TRBJ2-7, with 7 bases that match TRBD2. This CDR3 is 16 amino acids long. Germline loops: CDR1 SGHVS, CDR2 FNYEAQ. The junction had 8 bases not matched to a gene; V was cut back by 0 bases and J by 3 bases. The full variable domain, with the rest looked up from reference TRBV7-6 and TRBJ2-7, is GAGVSQSPRYKVTKRGQDVALRCDPISGHVSLYWYRQALGQGPEFLTYFNYEAQQDKSGLPNDRFSAERPEGSISTLTIQRTEQRDSAMYRCASSLASSGLVYEQYFGPGTRLTVT.

The chain recombines TRBV15 with TRBJ2-5, with 7 bases lining up with TRBD2. The germline V gene has CDR1 LNHNV and CDR2 YYDKDF (reference sequence). The CDR3 covers 13 residues. V shed 8 bases, J shed 4 bases, and the junction held 7 bases outside the gene matches. CDR3 in DNA: TGTGCCACCGGGGGGGACCTGCGAGAGACCCAGTACTTC. Residues: CATGGDLRETQYF.

This clone was picked up one time. The V gene is TRBV13, the J gene TRBJ2-7, with 7 bases identical to TRBD2. CDR1 and CDR2 (germline): PRHDT, FYEKMQ (reference sequence). The J segment lost 0 bases and the V segment lost 2 bases, leaving 4 bases of the junction unmatched. This CDR3 is built from 15 residues. DNA of the CDR3: TGTGCCAGCAGCTTAACGGGGGGACTCTCCTACGAGCAGTACTTC. This encodes CASSLTGGLSYEQYF.

This sequence joins TRBV5-1 and TRBJ2-5, with D possibly matching TRBD1 (6 bases). Trimming shortened V by 4 bases and J by 1 base, and 20 bases separated the two germline ends. Germline CDR1 is SGHRS and CDR2 is YFSETQ. There are 17 residues in the CDR3. Here the CDR3 reads CASSPYFGGHIQETQYF. DNA for the CDR3: TGCGCCAGCAGCCCCTATTTTGGGGGACATATCCAAGAGACCCAGTACTTC.

A few counts support this clone. V is TRBV2 and J is TRBJ1-5, with D unresolved. The CDR3 runs 15 residues. Germline CDR1 is SNHLY and CDR2 is FYNNEI. The germline V and J ends were trimmed by 7 bases and 0 bases, with 13 bases remaining between them. In nucleotides, the CDR3 is TGTGCCAGCAAAAACAGTGATTATAGCAATCAGCCCCAGCATTTT. Translated, it gives CASKNSDYSNQPQHF.

A remark on this clone: A much larger clone differs by one base, so this may be a read error. The J gene is TRBJ1-2, the V gene TRBV4-2; 11 bases fit TRBD1. The CDR3 is made up of 13 amino acids. CDR1 is LGHNA and CDR2 is YNFKEQ in the germline V gene. The CDR3 region is CASSPRTGGNYIF. The CDR3 DNA reads as TGTGCCAGCAGCCCGAGGACAGGGGGCAACTACATCTTC.

CDR3 nucleotide sequence: TGTGCCAGTACCCTAGGAGTCAGCACCGGGGAGCTGTTTTTT. Translated: CASTLGVSTGELFF. J is TRBJ2-2 and V is TRBV19; D not resolved. Germline loops: CDR1 LNHDA, CDR2 SQIVND (reference sequence). The CDR3 length is 14 residues. The V and J ends lost 7 bases and 4 bases respectively, with 13 bases between them.

This chain joins TRBV5-6 and TRBJ1-1, with D unclear. The CDR3 spans 12 residues. CDR1 SGHDT and CDR2 YYEEEE come from the germline V gene. Trimming shortened V by 3 bases and J by 7 bases, and 10 bases separated the two germline ends. The CDR3 DNA is TGTGCCAGCAGCTCCGTAGGCGGTGAAGCTTTCTTT. The encoded protein is CASSSVGGEAFF. The whole variable domain, remainder taken from reference TRBV5-6 and TRBJ1-1, is DAGVTQSPTHLIKTRGQQVTLRCSPKSGHDTVSWYQQALGQGPQFIFQYYEEEERQRGNFPDRFSGHQFPNYSSELNVNALLLGDSALYLCASSSVGGEAFFGQGTRLTVV.

The chain has TRBV3-1 (or the pseudogene TRBV3-2) and TRBJ2-5, with D tentatively TRBD2 (6 bases). Germline V CDR1 and CDR2: LGHDT, YNNKEL (reference sequence). This CDR3 has 15 amino acids. Trimming removed 4 bases at V and 3 bases at J, with 15 bases between. The CDR3 is CASSRPRWGEETQYF. The DNA for the CDR3 is TGTGCCAGCAGCCGCCCCCGATGGGGGGAAGAGACCCAGTACTTC.

The gene calls are TRBV7-9 and TRBJ2-3; 7 positions match TRBD2. CDR1 is SEHNR and CDR2 is FQNEAQ in the germline V gene (reference sequence). The J segment lost 11 bases and the V segment lost 1 base, leaving 3 bases of the junction unmatched. The CDR3 spans 12 residues. The CDR3 loop reads CASSLESGGQYF. CDR3 DNA: TGTGCCAGCAGCTTAGAGTCGGGGGGGCAGTATTTT.

The chain recombines TRBV18 with TRBJ1-4; TRBD1 aligns across 9 bases. The CDR3 totals 18 residues. Unmatched junction bases numbered 12, after V lost 6 bases and J lost 1 base. Germline values: CDR1 KGHSH, CDR2 LQKENI. The chain's CDR3 is CASSDGQGNGKTNEKLFF. In DNA, the CDR3 is TGTGCCAGCTCGGACGGACAGGGGAACGGGAAAACTAATGAAAAACTGTTTTTT.